The next 24 T cell receptor beta chains were all read from a single sample in a study of memory CD4+ T cells and cytomegalovirus serostatus. Single viable CD3+CD4+CD8-CD45RO+ cells were sorted as the memory CD4+ T cells. Method: immunoSEQ multiplex PCR; TCRdb's copy keeps in-frame clones and lacks some. The profile shows 70,000 or so clones, roughly 80% of them singletons. The sequenced sample consisted of memory CD4+ T cells from blood. The receptors stem from an adult in good health and CMV-seropositive.

The CDR3 protein is CASSMGLAGVDEQFF. DNA of the CDR3: TGCGCCAGCAGCATGGGACTAGCGGGAGTTGACGAGCAGTTCTTC. The chain employs TRBV5-1 and TRBJ2-1; 14 bases align to TRBD2. V was pared by 4 bases and J by 10 bases, with 7 bases of the junction left unmatched. Germline loops: CDR1 SGHRS, CDR2 YFSETQ. The CDR3 is made up of 15 amino acids. The full variable domain, completed using reference TRBV5-1 and TRBJ2-1, is KAGVTQTPRYLIKTRGQQVTLSCSPISGHRSVSWYQQTPGQGLQFLFEYFSETQRNKGNFPGRFSGRQFSNSRSEMNVSTLELGDSALYLCASSMGLAGVDEQFFGPGTRLTVL.

This clone came up a few times. V is TRBV7-9 and J is TRBJ2-5; perhaps TRBD2 as D (7 bases). The CDR3 consists of 16 residues. V was trimmed by 5 bases and J by 5 bases, leaving 21 bases between them. The germline CDR1 and CDR2 sequences are SEHNR and FQNEAQ (reference sequence). DNA for the CDR3: TGTGCCAGCAGCCCCCCGCGTGTGGGAGGGGGGGAGACCCAGTACTTC. Protein: CASSPPRVGGGETQYF.

The chain links TRBV4-3 to TRBJ2-3, with D maybe TRBD2 (6 bases). Trimming removed 3 bases from V and 1 base from J, with 11 bases in between. The germline V gene has CDR1 LGHNA and CDR2 YSLEER. This CDR3 has 15 amino acids. CDR3 sequence reads: CASSQELARTDTQYF. The CDR3 coding sequence is TGCGCCAGCAGCCAGGAACTAGCCCGCACAGATACGCAGTATTTT.

This chain's CDR3 is CASSSRQGSYYGYTF. Here the CDR3 DNA reads TGTGCCAGCAGCTCAAGACAGGGTTCCTACTATGGCTACACCTTC. The rearrangement joins TRBV5-6 to TRBJ1-2; 7 bases are a match to TRBD1. The CDR3 spans 15 residues. The junction had 8 bases not matched to a gene; V was cut back by 3 bases and J by 3 bases. The V gene's germline CDR1 is SGHDT and CDR2 YYEEEE.

This rearrangement joins TRBV2 to TRBJ1-5; TRBD1 aligns across 9 bases. The CDR3 sequence is 13 residues long. Unmatched junction bases numbered 2, after V lost 7 bases and J lost 4 bases. Per germline, CDR1 SNHLY and CDR2 FYNNEI. The CDR3 is CASKGTGNQPQHF. The CDR3 DNA is TGTGCCAGCAAGGGGACAGGGAATCAGCCCCAGCATTTT. Full variable domain (remainder filled in from reference TRBV2 and TRBJ1-5): EPEVTQTPSHQVTQMGQEVILRCVPISNHLYFYWYRQILGQKVEFLVSFYNNEISEKSEIFDDQFSVERPDGSNFTLKIRSTKLEDSAMYFCASKGTGNQPQHFGDGTRLSIL.

V gene TRBV7-2 combines with J gene TRBJ2-3, with 8 bases that match TRBD2. Trimming cost V 0 bases and J 5 bases; bases outside gene matches: 7. This CDR3 contains 16 residues. Germline CDR1 and CDR2: SGHTA and FQGNSA. The DNA for the CDR3 is TGTGCCAGCAGCTTAGCTAGCGGGACTTTCGGAGATACGCAGTATTTT. Its protein product is CASSLASGTFGDTQYF.

CDR3 protein: CAISESLAGGPGGEQFF. The CDR3, as DNA: TGTGCCATCAGTGAGTCTCTAGCGGGAGGTCCGGGGGGTGAGCAGTTCTTC. The chain has TRBV10-3 and TRBJ2-1, with 11 bases that match TRBD2. Germline V CDR1 and CDR2: ENHRY, SYGVKD. V lost 0 bases and J lost 9; bases outside the gene matches: 10. The CDR3 contains 17 residues.

This chain connects TRBV19 to TRBJ1-1; a weak D match, TRBD1 (6 bases). CDR3 size: 14 residues. Trimming left V 6 bases short and J 4 bases short, with 15 bases between. The germline V gene has CDR1 LNHDA and CDR2 SQIVND (reference sequence). The CDR3 is CASSLGTRATEAFF. The CDR3 DNA is TGTGCCAGTAGCCTAGGGACAAGGGCCACTGAAGCTTTCTTT. The whole variable domain, remainder taken from reference TRBV19 and TRBJ1-1, is DGGITQSPKYLFRKEGQNVTLSCEQNLNHDAMYWYRQDPGQGLRLIYYSQIVNDFQKGDIAEGYSVSREKKESFPLTVTSAQKNPTAFYLCASSLGTRATEAFFGQGTRLTVV.

At least ten counts were recorded for this clone. This chain joins TRBV5-4 and TRBJ2-1, with TRBD2 as a possible D gene (6 bases). Germline CDR1 SGHNT, CDR2 YYREEE (reference sequence). V shed 4 bases and J shed 3 bases, with 17 bases lying between them. There are 16 residues in the CDR3. CDR3 sequence: CASSLEGGGRYNEQFF. CDR3 bases: TGTGCCAGCAGCCTGGAGGGTGGAGGCCGCTACAATGAGCAGTTCTTC.

In this sample, this clone turned up once. The chain is built from TRBV19 and TRBJ2-4, with D uncertain. There are 12 residues in the CDR3. The germline V gene encodes CDR1 LNHDA and CDR2 SQIVND (reference sequence). Deletions cut 5 bases from V and 10 bases from J, with 12 bases between. CDR3 in amino acids: CASSSTWMIQYF. CDR3 nucleotide sequence: TGTGCCAGTAGTTCTACCTGGATGATTCAGTACTTC.

The chain is built from TRBV5-1 and TRBJ2-1, with D perhaps TRBD1 or TRBD2 (5 bases each). The CDR3 loop spans 15 amino acids. The germline gives CDR1 SGHRS, CDR2 YFSETQ. With 0 bases removed from V and 6 bases from J, the gap between germline ends came to 13 bases. The CDR3 spells CASSLVAGAFNEQFF. The CDR3 DNA reads TGCGCCAGCAGCTTGGTGGCCGGGGCCTTCAATGAGCAGTTCTTC.

This clone appeared a few times. The chain carries TRBV2 and TRBJ1-1; D may be TRBD1 (5 bases). V lost 6 bases and J 5 bases, leaving 16 bases between the germline ends. There are 14 residues in the CDR3. CDR1 is SNHLY and CDR2 is FYNNEI in the germline V gene. Written as DNA, the CDR3 is TGTGCCAGCAGGGTAGGGGCGACCAGGACTGAAGCTTTCTTT. It specifies CASRVGATRTEAFF.

This clone was seen only a few times. V is TRBV27 and J is TRBJ1-1; no firm D call. Germline V gene lookup returns CDR1 MNHEY and CDR2 SMNVEV (reference sequence). The CDR3 has 13 amino acids. The V end was cut by 7 bases, the J end by 5 bases, with 14 bases between. The CDR3 is CASNYRRSTEAFF. CDR3 DNA: TGTGCCAGCAATTATCGGAGGAGTACTGAAGCTTTCTTT.

Here the CDR3 reads CASSAAVDRANYGYTF. CDR3 bases: TGTGCCAGCAGCGCGGCTGTAGACCGAGCTAACTATGGCTACACCTTC. The rearrangement links TRBV7-2 to TRBJ1-2; D gene unclear. From germline, CDR1 is SGHTA and CDR2 FQGNSA. CDR3 length equals 16 residues. V gave up 5 bases and J gave up 0 bases, with 16 bases separating them.

The V call is TRBV5-4, the J call TRBJ1-4; perhaps TRBD1 as D (6 bases). The CDR3 has 14 residues. Trimming removed 10 bases at V and 4 bases at J, with 17 bases between. Germline V lookup: CDR1 SGHNT, CDR2 YYREEE (reference sequence). CDR3 residues: CAWGAQGGNEKLFF. CDR3 DNA: TGTGCCTGGGGGGCACAGGGAGGTAATGAAAAACTGTTTTTT.

The V gene is TRBV27, the J gene TRBJ2-5; D not resolved. This CDR3 is 12 amino acids long. The V and J ends lost 8 bases and 7 bases respectively, with 14 bases between them. Germline-derived CDR1 and CDR2 are MNHEY and SMNVEV (reference sequence). DNA of the CDR3: TGTGCCAGCGCCTCTCTGCTGGGGACCCAGTACTTC. It translates to CASASLLGTQYF.

This clone was recorded once. J is TRBJ1-1 and V is TRBV2, with a possible D match to TRBD1 (5 bases). CDR1 SNHLY and CDR2 FYNNEI come from the germline V gene. CDR3 length: 14 residues. The V and J ends lost 6 bases and 0 bases respectively, with 11 bases between them. CDR3 amino acids: CASRGDSMNTEAFF. Written as DNA, the CDR3 is TGTGCCAGCAGGGGTGACAGCATGAACACTGAAGCTTTCTTT.

J is TRBJ2-4 and V is TRBV2; D not certain. Germline V gene data show CDR1 as SNHLY and CDR2 as FYNNEI. This CDR3 contains 16 residues. Trimming stripped 6 bases from V and 1 base from J, with 16 bases between. Written as DNA, the CDR3 is TGTGCCAGCAGATTGACCCTTTACGGGGCCAAAAACATTCAGTACTTC. Translating it yields CASRLTLYGAKNIQYF.

The chain combines TRBV5-6 with TRBJ2-2, with 14 nucleotides matching TRBD2. Germline V gene data show CDR1 as SGHDT and CDR2 as YYEEEE. This CDR3 is built from 18 residues. Trimming cost V 4 bases and J 4 bases; bases outside gene matches: 9. CDR3 coding DNA: TGTGCCAGCAGCGTTTTCCAGACTAGCGGGAGGGGCACCGGGGAGCTGTTTTTT. Encoded protein: CASSVFQTSGRGTGELFF.

This clone is a singleton in its sample. The J gene is TRBJ2-5, the V gene TRBV5-4; D not resolved. CDR3 size: 14 residues. The V end was cut by 0 bases, the J end by 0 bases, with 6 bases between. From germline, CDR1 is SGHNT and CDR2 YYREEE (reference sequence). The CDR3 loop reads CASSLVADQETQYF. The CDR3 nucleotides read TGTGCCAGCAGCTTGGTTGCGGACCAAGAGACCCAGTACTTC.

The chain is built from TRBV29-1 and TRBJ2-3, with TRBD2 matching 10 bases. Germline CDR1 and CDR2: SQVTM and ANQGSEA. This CDR3 is built from 14 residues. V shed 3 bases, J shed 7 bases, and the junction held 7 bases outside the gene matches. The CDR3 nucleotides are TGCAGCGTTGACCAGCGGGAGGGACAAAATACGCAGTATTTT. It yields the protein CSVDQREGQNTQYF.

The chain employs TRBV27 and TRBJ1-5, with D possibly TRBD1 on 5 matching bases. The V gene's germline CDR1 is MNHEY and CDR2 SMNVEV (reference sequence). Trimming shortened V by 5 bases and J by 7 bases, and 15 bases separated the two germline ends. The CDR3 loop spans 14 amino acids. The CDR3 nucleotides are TGTGCCAGCAGTCCCCAGGGCTGGGACCAGCCCCAGCATTTT. Its translation is CASSPQGWDQPQHF.

The rearrangement joins TRBV11-3 to TRBJ1-2; the D gene is possibly TRBD1 (5 bases). CDR1 SGHNT and CDR2 YENEEA come from the germline V gene. Trimming took off 4 bases at V and 0 bases at J, with 15 bases between the two ends. The CDR3 spans 16 residues. The CDR3, as DNA: TGTGCCAGCAGCTCGGGAGGGGCCCGAGCTAACTATGGCTACACCTTC. Protein product: CASSSGGARANYGYTF.

The V call is TRBV7-9, the J call TRBJ2-5; D is undetermined. V was shortened by 1 base and J by 4 bases, with 10 bases between the two germline ends. The CDR3 extends over 14 amino acids. The germline V gene encodes CDR1 SEHNR and CDR2 FQNEAQ (reference sequence). Here the CDR3 reads CASSLVVVGETQYF. The CDR3 bases are TGTGCCAGCAGCTTAGTAGTGGTTGGAGAGACCCAGTACTTC. Using reference TRBV7-9 and TRBJ2-5 for the parts outside the CDR3, the full variable domain is DTGVSQNPRHKITKRGQNVTFRCDPISEHNRLYWYRQTLGQGPEFLTYFQNEAQLEKSRLLSDRFSAERPKGSFSTLEIQRTEQGDSAMYLCASSLVVVGETQYFGPGTRLLVL.